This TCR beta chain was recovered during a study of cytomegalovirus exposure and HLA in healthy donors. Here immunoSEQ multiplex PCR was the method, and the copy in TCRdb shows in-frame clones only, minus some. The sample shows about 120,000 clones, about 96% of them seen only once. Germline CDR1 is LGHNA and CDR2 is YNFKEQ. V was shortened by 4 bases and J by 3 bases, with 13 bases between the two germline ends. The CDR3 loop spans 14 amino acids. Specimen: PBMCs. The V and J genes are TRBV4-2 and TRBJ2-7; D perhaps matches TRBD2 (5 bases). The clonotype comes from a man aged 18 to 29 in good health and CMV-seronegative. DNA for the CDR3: TGTGCCAGCAGCCCAGAGGCGGGCCGCTACGAGCAGTACTTC. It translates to CASSPEAGRYEQYF.